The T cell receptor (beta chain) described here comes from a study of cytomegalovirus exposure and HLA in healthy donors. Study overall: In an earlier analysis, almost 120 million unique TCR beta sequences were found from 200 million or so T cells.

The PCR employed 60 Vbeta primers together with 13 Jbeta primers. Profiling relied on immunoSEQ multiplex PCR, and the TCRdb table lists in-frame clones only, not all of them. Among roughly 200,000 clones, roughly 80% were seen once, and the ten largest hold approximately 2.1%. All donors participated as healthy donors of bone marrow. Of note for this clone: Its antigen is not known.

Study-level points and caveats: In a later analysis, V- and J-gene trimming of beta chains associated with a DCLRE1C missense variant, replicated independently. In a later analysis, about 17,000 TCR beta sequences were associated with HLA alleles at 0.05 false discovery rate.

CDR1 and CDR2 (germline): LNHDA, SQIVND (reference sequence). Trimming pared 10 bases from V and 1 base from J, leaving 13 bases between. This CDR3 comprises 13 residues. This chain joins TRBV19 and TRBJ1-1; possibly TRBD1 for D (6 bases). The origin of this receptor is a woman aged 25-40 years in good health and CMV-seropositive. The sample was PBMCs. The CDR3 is CATRPTGNTEAFF. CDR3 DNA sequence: TGTGCCACTAGGCCGACAGGGAACACTGAAGCTTTCTTT.